Below are 17 T cell receptor beta chains sequenced from a single sample in a study of T-cell reconstitution after alpha-beta-depleted transplantation in children. Researchers prepared the TCRbeta library using unique molecular identifiers, the study reports. TCRdb re-called the PCR reads through MiXCR, storing one row per CDR3 protein. This table holds 120,000 or so distinct CDR3 sequences, approximately 22% found once. The material sequenced was PBMCs, mostly from graft donor cells, taken 180 days after TCRalphabeta/CD19-depleted stem cell transplant. These TCRs come from a male patient between 2 and 10 years old who had a stem cell transplant for chronic granulomatous disease, so the T cells may come from the graft donor.

This clonotype was seen a handful of times. The chain has TRBV6-5 and TRBJ2-1; 7 bases line up with TRBD1. The CDR3 spans 15 residues. The germline gives CDR1 MNHEY, CDR2 SVGAGI. The V gene end was trimmed by 0 bases and the J gene end by 9 bases; junction bases not matched to a gene: 8. Written as DNA, the CDR3 is TGTGCCAGCAGTTACTCGGATTACAGGGGAAGTGAGCAGTTCTTC. Translation: CASSYSDYRGSEQFF.

A remark on this clonotype: This clone may be a read error of a much larger clone one base away. The rearrangement links TRBV20-1 to TRBJ1-1; D gene ambiguous. Trimming took off 5 bases at V and 3 bases at J, with 7 bases between the two ends. Germline CDR1 DFQATT, CDR2 SNEGSKA (reference sequence). This CDR3 is built from 11 residues. The CDR3 here is CSAGTYTEAFF. The CDR3 DNA follows: TGCAGTGCTGGAACGTACACTGAAGCTTTCTTT.

This clonotype was counted between two and nine times. The chain recombines TRBV7-8 with TRBJ2-7; TRBD2 agrees at 7 bases. The CDR3 is made up of 15 amino acids. The V segment lost 1 base and the J segment 6 bases; nucleotides outside the gene matches: 9. Germline V gene data show CDR1 as SGHVS and CDR2 as FQNEAQ. Here the CDR3 DNA reads TGTGCCAGCAGCTTAGGGCACGGGGGGAGGTTCGAGCAGTACTTC. It codes for CASSLGHGGRFEQYF.

This clonotype was detected ten times or more. V gene TRBV20-1 combines with J gene TRBJ1-1; D is possibly TRBD1 (6 bases). The germline CDR1 and CDR2 sequences are DFQATT and SNEGSKA (reference sequence). The CDR3 has 12 amino acids. V dropped 5 bases and J dropped 0 bases, with 7 bases sitting between them. Written as DNA, the CDR3 is TGCAGTGCTTGGACAGTGAACACTGAAGCTTTCTTT. As protein: CSAWTVNTEAFF.

The gene calls are TRBV3-1 and TRBJ1-2, with D possibly matching TRBD1 (5 bases). Germline loops: CDR1 LGHDT, CDR2 YNNKEL (reference sequence). This CDR3 is 17 amino acids long. The germline V and J ends were trimmed by 11 bases and 3 bases, with 28 bases remaining between them. Here the CDR3 reads CACCQAMGDPRYYGYTF. For the CDR3, the DNA is TGTGCCTGCTGCCAAGCGATGGGGGACCCGCGGTACTATGGCTACACCTTC.

The chain has TRBV5-1 and TRBJ2-1; D might be TRBD2 (5 bases). CDR3 length equals 15 residues. Looked up from germline, CDR1 is SGHRS and CDR2 is YFSETQ. V dropped 5 bases and J dropped 8 bases, with 20 bases sitting between them. This CDR3 reads CASSSNLKRFHEQFF. In DNA form, the CDR3 reads TGCGCCAGCAGTTCTAATCTCAAGCGGTTTCATGAGCAGTTCTTC.

This clonotype was recorded a few times. The genes are TRBV20-1 and TRBJ2-7, with D perhaps matching TRBD1 (5 bases). The CDR3 extends over 14 amino acids. Germline values: CDR1 DFQATT, CDR2 SNEGSKA (reference sequence). V lost 1 base and J lost 1, with 11 bases in between. The CDR3 bases are TGCAGTGCTAGAGTGGCAGGGAAATCCTACGAGCAGTACTTC. Its translation: CSARVAGKSYEQYF.

There are a few counts of this clonotype. The chain couples TRBV7-7 to TRBJ2-5; 8 bases match TRBD1. The V gene's germline CDR1 is SSHAT and CDR2 FNYEAQ (reference sequence). With V trimmed by 4 bases and J by 4 bases, 5 bases remained unmatched. This CDR3 comprises 14 residues. As DNA, the CDR3 is TGTGCCAGCAGCTCGGACAGGGTTGGAGAGACCCAGTACTTC. It encodes CASSSDRVGETQYF.

This clonotype was counted between two and nine times. V gene TRBV27 combines with J gene TRBJ1-1; D is unclear. The germline V and J ends were trimmed by 1 base and 1 base, with 7 bases remaining between them. The CDR3 contains 14 residues. Germline CDR1 is MNHEY and CDR2 is SMNVEV (reference sequence). This CDR3 reads CASSLFGRNTEAFF. The CDR3 DNA is TGTGCCAGCAGTTTATTCGGGAGGAACACTGAAGCTTTCTTT.

This clonotype has ten or more counts. This CDR3 reads CSASRDRGTSGSITDTQYF. The CDR3, as DNA: TGCAGTGCCTCCCGGGACAGGGGAACTAGCGGCTCCATCACAGATACGCAGTATTTT. This chain joins TRBV20-1 and TRBJ2-3; 10 nucleotides line up with TRBD1. J gave up 2 bases and V 6 bases, and 20 bases lay outside the gene matches. This CDR3 contains 19 residues. Germline lookup yields CDR1 DFQATT and CDR2 SNEGSKA (reference sequence).

The chain is built from TRBV10-3 and TRBJ2-3; 8 nucleotides align to TRBD1. CDR1 is ENHRY and CDR2 is SYGVKD in the germline V gene. CDR3 size: 14 residues. The trim removed 8 bases at V and 4 bases at J, leaving 8 bases unmatched. CDR3 region: CAIGAQGAADTQYF. CDR3 DNA: TGTGCCATCGGGGCCCAGGGGGCCGCAGATACGCAGTATTTT.

This clonotype showed up many times. The chain employs TRBV12-3 or TRBV12-4 and TRBJ2-1, with TRBD2 identical over 16 bases. The CDR3 runs to 20 residues. The trim removed 6 bases at V and 0 bases at J, leaving 11 bases unmatched. CDR3 protein: CASRGGLAGGLGSSYNEQFF. CDR3 DNA sequence: TGTGCCAGCAGGGGGGGACTAGCGGGAGGGTTGGGAAGCTCCTACAATGAGCAGTTCTTC.

Ten or more counts support this clonotype. The genes are TRBV29-1 and TRBJ2-1; tentatively, D is TRBD1 (6 bases). There are 11 residues in the CDR3. V was trimmed by 7 bases and J by 6 bases, leaving 10 bases between them. Germline V CDR1 and CDR2: SQVTM, ANQGSEA. The CDR3 loop is CSDATGNEQFF. The CDR3, as DNA: TGCAGCGACGCGACAGGCAATGAGCAGTTCTTC.

This clonotype was picked up many times. The chain carries TRBV20-1 and TRBJ2-3, with D unresolved. Germline V gene data show CDR1 as DFQATT and CDR2 as SNEGSKA (reference sequence). Trimming left V 6 bases short and J 4 bases short, with 11 bases between. The length of the CDR3 is 12 residues. CDR3 bases: TGCAGTGCCACATCCGCATCAGATACGCAGTATTTT. Encoded protein: CSATSASDTQYF.

Many counts were recorded for this clonotype. The chain carries TRBV29-1 and TRBJ2-7; perhaps TRBD1 as D (6 bases). V was clipped by 4 bases and J by 6 bases, with 13 bases between them. Germline loops: CDR1 SQVTM, CDR2 ANQGSEA. The CDR3 is 12 residues long. The CDR3 protein is CSVGMDSTEQYF. In nucleotides, the CDR3 is TGCAGCGTTGGAATGGACAGCACCGAGCAGTACTTC.

The chain has TRBV5-1 and TRBJ1-2; unclear D gene. Deletions cut 4 bases from V and 3 bases from J, with 7 bases between. The CDR3 has 12 amino acids. Germline CDR1 is SGHRS and CDR2 is YFSETQ. The CDR3 protein is CASSEGDYGYTF. CDR3 sequence (DNA): TGCGCCAGCAGCGAAGGAGACTATGGCTACACCTTC.

This clonotype was seen a few times. The chain employs TRBV12-3 or TRBV12-4 and TRBJ2-7, with TRBD1 as a possible D gene (6 bases). The CDR3 covers 13 residues. Between the trimmed V and J ends, which lost 4 bases and 3 bases, there was a span of 10 bases. The CDR3 nucleotides read TGTGCCAGCAGTTACTGGACAGACTACGAGCAGTACTTC. This translates into CASSYWTDYEQYF.